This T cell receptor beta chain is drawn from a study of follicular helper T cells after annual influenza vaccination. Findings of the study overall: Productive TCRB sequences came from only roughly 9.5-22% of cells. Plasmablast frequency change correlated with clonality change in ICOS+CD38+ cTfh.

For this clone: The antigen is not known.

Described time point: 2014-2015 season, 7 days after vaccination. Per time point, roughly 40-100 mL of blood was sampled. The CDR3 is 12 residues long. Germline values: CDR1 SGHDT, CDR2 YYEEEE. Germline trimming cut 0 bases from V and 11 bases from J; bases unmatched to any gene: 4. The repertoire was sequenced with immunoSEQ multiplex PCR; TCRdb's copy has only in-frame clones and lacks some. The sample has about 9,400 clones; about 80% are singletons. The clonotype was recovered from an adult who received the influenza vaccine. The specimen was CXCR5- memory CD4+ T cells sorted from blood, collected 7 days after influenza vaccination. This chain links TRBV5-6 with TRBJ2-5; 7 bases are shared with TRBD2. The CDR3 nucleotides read TGTGCCAGCAGCTTGGCCGGGAGGCTTCAGTACTTC. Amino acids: CASSLAGRLQYF.